This T cell receptor beta chain is drawn from a study of shared T cell receptors in the human thymus. The CDR3 is 13 residues long. V was clipped by 4 bases and J by 4 bases, with 10 bases between them. Germline V gene lookup returns CDR1 MGHRA and CDR2 YSYEKL. Clones were read by immunoSEQ multiplex PCR, and TCRdb kept only the in-frame ones, dropping some. Here the sample spans approximately 730,000 clones, 80% to 90% being singletons. Separately, the same data were catalogued under a study of human thymus T cells. That work contributes: Thymic resections from corrective heart surgery supplied the tissue.

This sequence was found in a girl in the first two years of life with a congenital heart defect. V gene TRBV4-1 combines with J gene TRBJ1-2, with D perhaps matching TRBD1 (6 bases). The sequenced sample was thymocytes. The CDR3 reads CASSRGGPYGYTF. CDR3 DNA sequence: TGCGCCAGCAGCCGAGGGGGACCCTATGGCTACACCTTC.